This T cell receptor (beta chain) was documented in a study of blood T cell repertoires in COVID-19. The CDR3 has 16 residues. CDR1 is LNHDA and CDR2 is SQIVND in the germline V gene (reference sequence). Trimming removed 4 bases at V and 4 bases at J, with 19 bases between. Source study methods: How many nucleated cells were present was estimated from reference gene primer amplification. TCRdb's copy holds only in-frame clones and misses some; the assay was immunoSEQ multiplex PCR. That table furnishes V, J and clone size, whereas the DNA furnished D and trimming. The sample lists 200,000 to 300,000 clones, around four fifths seen once, with about 6.3% in the top ten.

The specimen sequenced was peripheral blood. The V gene is TRBV19, the J gene TRBJ1-2, with D unresolved. The receptor's source is a woman aged 60 to 75 with active or convalescent COVID-19. The CDR3 DNA reads as TGTGCCAGTAGTACACAATCCGACTCCACGGCCTATGGCTACACCTTC. Protein product: CASSTQSDSTAYGYTF.